This T cell receptor beta chain was found in a study of tumour-infiltrating T cells in Burkitt lymphoma. Overall study: Repertoire clonality predicted overall and progression-free survival.

Produced via immunoSEQ multiplex PCR; TCRdb's table is partial and in-frame only. Here the sample spans 3,500 to 4,500 clones, about 88% being singletons. This clone was seen a handful of times. V lost 0 bases and J 0 bases, leaving 10 bases between the germline ends. The CDR3 is 16 residues long. Germline CDR1 and CDR2: SGHDT and YYEEEE. This TCR came from a human donor with diffuse large B-cell lymphoma. Some clones in this sample may be carry-over from other donors' samples. Input material: tumor tissue. J is TRBJ2-4 and V is TRBV5-6; D is unclear. The CDR3 DNA reads as TGTGCCAGCAGCTTGGGCGGCAGCGAAGCCAAAAACATTCAGTACTTC. Translation: CASSLGGSEAKNIQYF.